A selection of T cell receptor beta chains follows, all from one sample in a study of blood T cell repertoires in COVID-19. Using immunoSEQ multiplex PCR, the repertoire was profiled, and TCRdb retains in-frame clones only, with some absent. This table has roughly 200,000 clones, 86% appearing once. The material sequenced was PBMCs or T cells enriched from blood (not recorded which). The source is a woman between 35 and 50 years old in a cohort exposed to, infected with or recovered from COVID-19 (not recorded which). The CDR3 runs from the conserved cysteine through the conserved F or W. The D gene is left open where the match is weak. Some rows mark clone size as missing; the rest say once, few, many or name a class of expanded clone.

clone size,D gene,J gene,V gene,CDR3 protein,CDR3 DNA
-,TRBD1,TRBJ2-1,TRBV19,CASRGLTGPNEQFF,TGTGCCAGTAGGGGATTGACAGGGCCCAATGAGCAGTTCTTC
-,-,TRBJ2-1,TRBV9,CASSVSGGSRDEQFF,TGTGCCAGCAGCGTATCAGGTGGGAGCCGCGATGAGCAGTTCTTC
few,TRBD2,TRBJ2-7,TRBV3-1/TRBV3-2,CASSPWAGGTYEQYF,TGTGCCAGCAGCCCGTGGGCGGGAGGAACCTACGAGCAGTACTTC
-,-,TRBJ2-7,TRBV7-2,CASSPEGGPYEQYF,TGTGCCAGCAGCCCCGAGGGGGGGCCCTACGAGCAGTACTTC
-,TRBD1,TRBJ1-1,TRBV5-1,CASSSGTGNTEAFF,TGCGCCAGCAGCTCGGGGACAGGGAACACTGAAGCTTTCTTT
once,-,TRBJ1-2,TRBV11-3,CASSRDVRGSPTYGYTF,TGTGCCAGCAGCCGAGACGTCAGGGGCTCCCCTACCTATGGCTACACCTTC
few,-,TRBJ1-2,TRBV3-1/TRBV3-2,CASSQRENYGYTF,TGTGCCAGCAGCCAACGGGAAAACTATGGCTACACCTTC
-,-,TRBJ2-1,TRBV15,CATRSSGSYNEQFF,TGTGCCACCAGATCAAGCGGGTCGTACAATGAGCAGTTCTTC
-,TRBD2,TRBJ2-1,TRBV11-3,CASSLGERERLYNEQFF,TGTGCCAGCAGCTTAGGGGAGCGGGAGCGACTATACAATGAGCAGTTCTTC
-,TRBD2,TRBJ2-5,TRBV27,CASSPRASGYQETQYF,TGTGCCAGCAGCCCGCGGGCTAGCGGGTACCAAGAGACCCAGTACTTC
-,TRBD1,TRBJ2-7,TRBV9,CASSPWDSPYEQYF,TGTGCCAGCAGCCCGTGGGACAGTCCCTACGAGCAGTACTTC
-,-,TRBJ2-1,TRBV7-2,CASSRTVSYNEQFF,TGTGCCAGCAGCCGTACGGTTTCCTACAATGAGCAGTTCTTC
-,-,TRBJ2-7,TRBV29-1,CSVRTLSYEQYF,TGCAGCGTTCGGACACTCTCCTACGAGCAGTACTTC
few,TRBD1,TRBJ1-5,TRBV18,CASSPDRDQPQHF,TGTGCCAGCTCACCCGACAGGGATCAGCCCCAGCATTTT
-,TRBD2,TRBJ2-7,TRBV19,CASSPVGTSLSYEQYF,TGTGCCAGTAGCCCAGTGGGGACTAGCCTCTCCTACGAGCAGTACTTC
-,TRBD2,TRBJ2-2,TRBV5-1,CASSLEGLAGDSQTGELFF,TGCGCCAGCAGCTTGGAGGGACTAGCGGGAGACTCACAGACCGGGGAGCTGTTTTTT
-,TRBD2,TRBJ2-1,TRBV4-3,CASSQDPYKTSAHSYNEQFF,TGCGCCAGCAGCCAAGATCCATACAAAACTAGCGCGCACTCCTACAATGAGCAGTTCTTC
few,-,TRBJ2-5,TRBV14,CASSQRGRGETQYF,TGTGCCAGCAGCCAAAGAGGGCGTGGAGAGACCCAGTACTTC
-,-,TRBJ2-5,TRBV11-3,CASSLGRGETQYF,TGTGCCAGCAGCTTAGGAAGGGGAGAGACCCAGTACTTC
-,TRBD1,TRBJ1-6,TRBV19,CASSIYRDRGSPLHF,TGTGCCAGTAGTATATACCGGGACAGGGGTTCACCCCTCCACTTT
few,TRBD1,TRBJ2-3,TRBV6-5,CASSTGDGRQYF,TGTGCCAGCAGTACAGGGGATGGGAGGCAGTATTTT
-,-,TRBJ1-6,TRBV5-1,CASSLVGSSYNSPLHF,TGCGCCAGCAGCTTGGTAGGGAGCTCCTATAATTCACCCCTCCACTTT